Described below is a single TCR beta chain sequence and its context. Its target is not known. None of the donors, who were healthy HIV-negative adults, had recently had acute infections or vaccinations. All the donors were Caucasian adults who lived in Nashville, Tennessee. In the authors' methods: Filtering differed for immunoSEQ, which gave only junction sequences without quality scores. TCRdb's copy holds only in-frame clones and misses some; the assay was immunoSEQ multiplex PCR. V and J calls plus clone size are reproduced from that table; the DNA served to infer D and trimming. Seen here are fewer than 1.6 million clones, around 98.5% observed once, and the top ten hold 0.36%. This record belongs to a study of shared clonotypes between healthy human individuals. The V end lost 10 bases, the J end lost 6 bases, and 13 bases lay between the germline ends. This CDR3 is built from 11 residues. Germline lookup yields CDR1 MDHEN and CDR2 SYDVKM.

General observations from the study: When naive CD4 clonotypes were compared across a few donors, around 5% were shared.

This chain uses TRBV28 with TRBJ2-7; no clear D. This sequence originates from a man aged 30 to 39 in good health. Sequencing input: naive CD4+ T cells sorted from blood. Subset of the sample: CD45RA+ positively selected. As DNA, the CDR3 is TGTGCCACTTGGACGGTCTTCGAGCAGTACTTC. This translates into CATWTVFEQYF.